The clone carrying this T cell receptor (beta chain) came up a few times. Its antigen remains unidentified. This specimen belongs to a study of human T cells and chemical hapten exposure. Study summary: An area of 2 cm by 2 cm on upper inner arm skin received 2% DPC for sensitization. Study-wide points: Sensitizing to DPC left TCRs with a frequency above 1 in 1000 unaltered.

TCRdb processed the RACE reads anew with MiXCR; each CDR3 protein has one entry. The sample holds fewer than 300,000 distinct CDR3 sequences, approximately 7.5% seen once. Time point described: pre-sensitization, week 0. Treatment given: therapeutic diphenylcyclopropenone sensitization with weekly scalp DPC. Trimming removed 0 bases from V and 5 bases from J, with 8 bases in between. CDR1 SGHRS and CDR2 YFSETQ come from the germline V gene. The CDR3 sequence is 13 residues long. This specimen was whole blood, taken in connection with sensitization to the hapten diphenylcyclopropenone (DPC). The clonotype originates from a man aged 18 to 35 with alopecia areata. Some clones in this sample may be carry-over from other donors' samples. The chain combines TRBV5-1 with TRBJ2-5; D remains unclear. This CDR3 is CASSLGPSETQYF. In nucleotides, the CDR3 is TGCGCCAGCAGCTTGGGCCCGTCGGAGACCCAGTACTTC.